This TCR beta chain was found in a study of blood T cell repertoires in COVID-19. Method: immunoSEQ multiplex PCR; TCRdb's copy keeps in-frame clones and lacks some. The sample has around 160,000 clones, approximately 91% seen once; the top ten hold 2.3%. V lost 4 bases and J lost 3; bases outside the gene matches: 6. Germline lookup yields CDR1 ENHRY and CDR2 SYGVKD. This CDR3 is built from 15 residues. Source material: peripheral blood. This chain connects TRBV10-3 to TRBJ2-7; 10 positions match TRBD2. The TCR sequence derives from a human donor in a cohort sampled during active COVID-19. The CDR3 is CAISGSLAGDYEQYF. CDR3 coding DNA: TGTGCCATCAGTGGGTCCCTAGCGGGAGACTACGAGCAGTACTTC.